This TCR beta chain was recorded in a study of shared clonotypes between healthy human individuals. Study-level results: The expectation was that sequencing depth would affect clonotype sharing among donors. Four donors had around 5.2% of their naive CD4 clonotypes in common.

Assay: immunoSEQ multiplex PCR; the TCRdb copy retains only in-frame clones and omits some. The sample has about 1.1 million clones, approximately 80% seen once. This CDR3 has 15 residues. Germline assignment: CDR1 MNHNS and CDR2 SASEGT. The J segment lost 6 bases and the V segment lost 4 bases, leaving 12 bases of the junction unmatched. Each sample came from a Caucasian adult donor living in Nashville, Tennessee. The authors divided CD4+ cells into CD45RA+ naive and CD45RA-negative memory subsets. A remark on this clone: What it binds is unknown.

The V and J genes are TRBV6-1 and TRBJ2-7, with 7 positions matching TRBD1. The sample taken for sequencing was memory CD4+ T cells from PBMCs. Noted subset: CD45RA-negative fraction. This TCR was recovered from a man aged 18 to 29 in good health. Some clones in this sample may be carry-over from other donors' samples. CDR3 residues: CASSVLGGPIVEQYF. In DNA, the CDR3 is TGTGCCAGCAGTGTTCTAGGGGGCCCCATAGTCGAGCAGTACTTC.